Below, 23 T cell receptor beta chains from the same sample are listed, as sequenced in a study of naive CD8 T cells in extremely preterm neonates. The data were produced by immunoSEQ multiplex PCR, yet TCRdb's version contains in-frame clones alone and is incomplete. This table has around 5,000 clones, approximately 96% appearing once. Material: naive CD8+ T cells from blood. The source of these receptors is a human donor in good health.

The rearrangement links TRBV23-1 to TRBJ2-7; a possible D gene is TRBD2 (5 bases). TRBV23-1 is annotated as an ORF whose role is uncertain. The CDR3 contains 16 residues. Between the trimmed V and J ends, which lost 2 bases and 7 bases, there was a span of 21 bases. The CDR3 protein is CASSQRWQVIRGEQYF. The CDR3 DNA reads as TGCGCCAGCAGTCAACGGTGGCAGGTTATACGAGGGGAGCAGTACTTC.

The chain has TRBV27 and TRBJ2-7; D might be TRBD2 (5 bases). Trimming shortened V by 1 base and J by 2 bases, and 12 bases separated the two germline ends. The CDR3 is 15 amino acids. Germline values: CDR1 MNHEY, CDR2 SMNVEV (reference sequence). The CDR3 region has the DNA TGTGCCAGCAGTTTATTAAACGGACTTACCTACGAGCAGTACTTC. Amino acids: CASSLLNGLTYEQYF.

The rearrangement joins TRBV18 to TRBJ2-7, with 7 bases fitting TRBD1. In germline, CDR1 is KGHSH, CDR2 LQKENI. This CDR3 region has 13 residues. V dropped 5 bases and J dropped 4; count of bases not matched to a gene: 5. The CDR3 nucleotides read TGTGCCAGCTCATCAGGGACAGATTACGAGCAGTACTTC. Its protein is CASSSGTDYEQYF.

This clone was counted once. The chain is built from TRBV6-5 and TRBJ1-6; possibly TRBD1 for D (6 bases). Germline V gene lookup returns CDR1 MNHEY and CDR2 SVGAGI. Trimming took 5 bases from V and 12 from J, leaving 14 bases between them. The CDR3 sequence is 13 residues long. Here the CDR3 DNA reads TGTGCCAGCAGTCCGCAGGGGTCGGTACCCCTCCACTTT. This gives the protein CASSPQGSVPLHF.

This chain connects TRBV28 to TRBJ2-1, with TRBD2 identical over 13 bases. V lost 5 bases to trimming and J lost 6 bases; unmatched junction nucleotides: 10. Per germline, CDR1 MDHEN and CDR2 SYDVKM. This CDR3 comprises 17 residues. CDR3 region: CASSQTLLAGGSNEQFF. The DNA of the CDR3 is TGTGCCAGCAGTCAAACACTACTAGCGGGAGGGAGCAATGAGCAGTTCTTC.

The chain joins TRBV7-2 to TRBJ2-3; a weak D match, TRBD2 (5 bases). CDR3 size: 17 residues. V dropped 5 bases and J dropped 1 base, with 19 bases sitting between them. Germline values: CDR1 SGHTA, CDR2 FQGNSA. The CDR3 bases are TGTGCCAGCAGCCCCCTTCGAGGAGGCACGGGCACAGATACGCAGTATTTT. Its protein is CASSPLRGGTGTDTQYF.

The rearrangement uses TRBV21-1 and TRBJ1-1; the table's D call, TRBD1, was not checked against the DNA. TRBV21-1 is annotated as a pseudogene. This CDR3 comprises 14 residues. DNA of the CDR3: TGTGCCAGCAGCAAAGTCAGGGGAACCTTTGAAGCTTTCTTT. It encodes CASSKVRGTFEAFF.

CDR3: CASSLAAQAGNTIYF. The DNA for the CDR3 is TGTGCCAGCAGCTTGGCGGCCCAGGCTGGAAACACCATATATTTT. The chain links TRBV5-4 to TRBJ1-3; D gene unclear. Germline V gene sequence: CDR1 SGHNT, CDR2 YYREEE (reference sequence). V gave up 0 bases and J gave up 2 bases, with 9 bases separating them. CDR3 length: 15 residues.

CDR3 residues: CASSVGDTNQPQHF. CDR3 nucleotide sequence: TGTGCCAGCAGCGTAGGGGACACCAATCAGCCCCAGCATTTT. The chain is built from TRBV9 and TRBJ1-5, with D maybe TRBD1 (6 bases). The CDR3 covers 14 residues. Germline CDR1 is SGDLS and CDR2 is YYNGEE. Trimming stripped 0 bases from V and 3 bases from J, with 7 bases between.

This chain uses TRBV4-2 with TRBJ2-7; TRBD2 is a possible D gene (5 bases). This CDR3 contains 16 residues. CDR1 and CDR2 (germline): LGHNA, YNFKEQ. Trimming removed 1 base at V and 1 base at J, with 14 bases between. CDR3 loop: CASSQGVMSGSYEQYF. In nucleotides, the CDR3 is TGTGCCAGCAGCCAAGGGGTGATGAGCGGATCCTACGAGCAGTACTTC.

V usage is TRBV11-2 and J usage is TRBJ2-7, with TRBD2 matching 7 bases. This CDR3 region has 15 residues. With V trimmed by 7 bases and J by 6 bases, 15 bases remained unmatched. The germline CDR1 and CDR2 sequences are SGHAT and FQNNGV. Here the CDR3 DNA reads TGTGCCAGCATCTTGAGTGGGGGGGGTCCCTTCGAGCAGTACTTC. It translates to CASILSGGGPFEQYF.

The chain uses TRBV19 and TRBJ2-1; a possible D gene is TRBD2 (7 bases). The CDR3 covers 15 residues. V was trimmed by 4 bases and J by 3 bases, leaving 13 bases between them. Germline CDR1 and CDR2: LNHDA and SQIVND (reference sequence). The CDR3: CASSKWEGDYNEQFF. The CDR3 DNA sequence: TGTGCCAGTAGTAAGTGGGAGGGGGACTACAATGAGCAGTTCTTC.

This chain connects TRBV19 to TRBJ1-2, with a tentative D call TRBD1 (6 bases). Per germline, CDR1 LNHDA and CDR2 SQIVND (reference sequence). The CDR3 contains 14 residues. V lost 7 bases and J 5 bases, leaving 17 bases between the germline ends. The CDR3 spells CASIRGDKAYGYTF. CDR3 DNA: TGTGCCAGTATTCGAGGGGACAAGGCTTATGGCTACACCTTC.

The chain has TRBV5-1 and TRBJ2-1, with 9 bases fitting TRBD2. The CDR3 is 15 residues long. V dropped 5 bases and J dropped 9; count of bases not matched to a gene: 12. Per the germline V gene, CDR1 is SGHRS and CDR2 is YFSETQ. CDR3: CASRPTVAGEAEQFF. CDR3 sequence (DNA): TGCGCCAGCAGACCGACAGTAGCGGGAGAGGCTGAGCAGTTCTTC. Supplemented by reference TRBV5-1 and TRBJ2-1, the full variable domain reads KAGVTQTPRYLIKTRGQQVTLSCSPISGHRSVSWYQQTPGQGLQFLFEYFSETQRNKGNFPGRFSGRQFSNSRSEMNVSTLELGDSALYLCASRPTVAGEAEQFFGPGTRLTVL.

This chain links TRBV28 with TRBJ2-7, with a weak D call TRBD1 (6 bases). The CDR3 is made up of 12 amino acids. Germline V CDR1 and CDR2: MDHEN, SYDVKM. V was clipped by 4 bases and J by 2 bases, with 6 bases between them. As DNA, the CDR3 is TGTGCCAGCAGTTACAGGGCCTACGAGCAGTACTTC. This codes for CASSYRAYEQYF. The full variable domain, completed using reference TRBV28 and TRBJ2-7, is DVKVTQSSRYLVKRTGEKVFLECVQDMDHENMFWYRQDPGLGLRLIYFSYDVKMKEKGDIPEGYSVSREKKERFSLILESASTNQTSMYLCASSYRAYEQYFGPGTRLTVT.

Comment on this clone: Different DNA sequences within this sample yield the same CDR3. This chain links TRBV7-9 with TRBJ2-1; D perhaps matches TRBD2 (6 bases). V was shortened by 4 bases and J by 2 bases, with 15 bases between the two germline ends. From germline, CDR1 is SEHNR and CDR2 FQNEAQ (reference sequence). The CDR3 sequence is 16 residues long. This chain's CDR3 is CASSSGGVKAYNEQFF. The CDR3 nucleotides read TGTGCCAGCAGCTCCGGCGGGGTTAAGGCCTACAATGAGCAGTTCTTC.

The table lists this clone with a count of one. The chain couples TRBV19 to TRBJ1-4; D perhaps matches TRBD1 (6 bases). Trimming removed 0 bases from V and 5 bases from J, with 13 bases in between. CDR1 LNHDA and CDR2 SQIVND come from the germline V gene (reference sequence). This CDR3 comprises 16 residues. The CDR3 is CASSIDTGTKNEKLFF. DNA for the CDR3: TGTGCCAGTAGTATAGATACGGGGACAAAGAATGAAAAACTGTTTTTT. The whole variable domain, filled in from reference TRBV19 and TRBJ1-4, reads DGGITQSPKYLFRKEGQNVTLSCEQNLNHDAMYWYRQDPGQGLRLIYYSQIVNDFQKGDIAEGYSVSREKKESFPLTVTSAQKNPTAFYLCASSIDTGTKNEKLFFGSGTQLSVL.

This rearrangement joins TRBV18 to TRBJ1-1; possible D gene TRBD1, 6 bases. The CDR3 spans 15 residues. Per the germline V gene, CDR1 is KGHSH and CDR2 is LQKENI. The ends were cut back, 4 bases at V and 1 base at J, with 13 bases in the middle. The CDR3 protein is CASSLRGGPNTEAFF. CDR3 DNA: TGTGCCAGCTCACTCCGCGGGGGGCCGAACACTGAAGCTTTCTTT.

The CDR3 nucleotides are TGTGCCAGCAGCCGCTCACAGGAAAACTATGGCTACACCTTC. Protein product: CASSRSQENYGYTF. V is TRBV6-5 and J is TRBJ1-2, with TRBD1 as a possible D gene (5 bases). V lost 6 bases and J 2 bases, leaving 13 bases between the germline ends. The length of the CDR3 is 14 residues. In germline, CDR1 is MNHEY, CDR2 SVGAGI.

Written as DNA, the CDR3 is TGTGCCAGCAGTGACGGGCTAAACGAGCAGTTCTTC. This codes for CASSDGLNEQFF. The chain employs TRBV6-4 and TRBJ2-1; D not resolved. Trimming removed 2 bases at V and 10 bases at J, with 9 bases between. The CDR3 extends over 12 amino acids. Germline V lookup: CDR1 MRHNA, CDR2 SNTAGT.

This chain joins TRBV25-1 and TRBJ1-1; 8 bases agree with TRBD1. Germline CDR1 reads MGHDK; CDR2 reads SYGVNS. Trimming took 4 bases from V and 1 from J; bases not matched to a gene: 8. The CDR3 runs 16 residues. The CDR3 region has the DNA TGTGCCAGCAGTGCCATCCAGGGGGCGGGGAACACTGAAGCTTTCTTT. Translating gives CASSAIQGAGNTEAFF.

This chain joins TRBV5-1 and TRBJ2-7; 15 nucleotides agree with TRBD2. The CDR3 is 17 amino acids. The V gene's germline CDR1 is SGHRS and CDR2 YFSETQ. The ends lost 3 bases at V and 7 bases at J; junction bases unmatched: 11. CDR3 in amino acids: CASSSPGLAGGAEEQYF. The CDR3 region has the DNA TGCGCCAGCAGCTCTCCGGGACTAGCGGGAGGAGCGGAAGAGCAGTACTTC.

The chain employs TRBV21-1 and TRBJ1-2; the table's TRBD1 call for D was not verified on the DNA. TRBV21-1 is reported as a pseudogene. The CDR3 contains 18 residues. CDR3: CASSKRRGTGVPNYGYTF. The DNA of the CDR3 is TGTGCCAGCAGCAAACGCCGAGGGACAGGGGTCCCAAACTATGGCTACACCTTC.